This T cell receptor (beta chain) is from a study of blood T cell repertoires in COVID-19. Study-level information: Samples representing acute and convalescent COVID-19 were sourced from the United States, Italy and Spain.

Losses at the gene ends were 5 bases for V and 3 bases for J; bases not matched to a gene: 4. CDR3 length: 14 residues. The V gene's germline CDR1 is SGHAT and CDR2 FQNNGV. Authors' analysis steps: Counts of nucleated cells, estimated from reference gene primer amplification, were obtained. Sequenced by immunoSEQ multiplex PCR; TCRdb stores in-frame clones only, minus some. V and J calls and clone size are given by that table; D and trimming were obtained from the DNA. Among about 260,000 clones listed, roughly 83% were seen once. The cohort comprised adults aged roughly 18 to 95 years residing in approximately 25 US areas. Symptom resolution, clearance, or two negative PCRs marked the recovered donors of Cohort 3.

The rearrangement links TRBV11-2 to TRBJ2-5; 9 bases agree with TRBD1. Sequenced material: PBMCs or T cells enriched from blood (not recorded which). This receptor was identified in a woman aged 45-65 years who had recovered from COVID-19. CDR3 loop: CASSPDRGKETQYF. The CDR3 nucleotides are TGTGCCAGCAGCCCGGACAGGGGAAAAGAGACCCAGTACTTC.